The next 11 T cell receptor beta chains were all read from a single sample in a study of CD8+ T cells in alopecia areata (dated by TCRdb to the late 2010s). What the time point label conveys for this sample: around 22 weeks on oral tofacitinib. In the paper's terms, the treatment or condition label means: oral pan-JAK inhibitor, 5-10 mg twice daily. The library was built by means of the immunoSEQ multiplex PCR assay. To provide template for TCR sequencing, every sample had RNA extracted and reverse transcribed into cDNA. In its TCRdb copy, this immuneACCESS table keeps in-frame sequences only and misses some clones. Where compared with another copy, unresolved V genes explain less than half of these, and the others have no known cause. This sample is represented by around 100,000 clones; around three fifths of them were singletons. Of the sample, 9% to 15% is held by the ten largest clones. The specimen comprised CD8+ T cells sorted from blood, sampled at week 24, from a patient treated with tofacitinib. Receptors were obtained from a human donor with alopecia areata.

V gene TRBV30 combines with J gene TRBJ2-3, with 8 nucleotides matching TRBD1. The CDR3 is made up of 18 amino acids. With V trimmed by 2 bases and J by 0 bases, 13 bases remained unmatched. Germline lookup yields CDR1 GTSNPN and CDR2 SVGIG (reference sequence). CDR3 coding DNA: TGTGCCTGGAGTCTAGGGCAGGGGGCCTCACTCAGCACAGATACGCAGTATTTT. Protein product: CAWSLGQGASLSTDTQYF.

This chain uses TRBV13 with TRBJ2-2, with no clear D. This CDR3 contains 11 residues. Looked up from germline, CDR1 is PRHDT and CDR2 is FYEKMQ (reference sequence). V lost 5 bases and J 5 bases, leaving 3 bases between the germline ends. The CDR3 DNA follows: TGTGCCAGCAGCGCAACCGGGGAGCTGTTTTTT. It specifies CASSATGELFF.

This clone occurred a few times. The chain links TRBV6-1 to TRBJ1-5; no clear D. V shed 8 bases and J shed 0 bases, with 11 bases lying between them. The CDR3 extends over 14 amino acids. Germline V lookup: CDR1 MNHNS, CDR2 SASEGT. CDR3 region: CASSNQPSNQPQHF. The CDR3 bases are TGTGCCAGCTCTAATCAGCCTAGCAATCAGCCCCAGCATTTT.

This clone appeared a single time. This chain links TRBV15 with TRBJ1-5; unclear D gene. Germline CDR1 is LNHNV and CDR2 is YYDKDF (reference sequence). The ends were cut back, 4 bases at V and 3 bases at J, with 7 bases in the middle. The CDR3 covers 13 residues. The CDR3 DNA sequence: TGTGCCACCAGCACAGGCCTCAATCAGCCCCAGCATTTT. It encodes CATSTGLNQPQHF.

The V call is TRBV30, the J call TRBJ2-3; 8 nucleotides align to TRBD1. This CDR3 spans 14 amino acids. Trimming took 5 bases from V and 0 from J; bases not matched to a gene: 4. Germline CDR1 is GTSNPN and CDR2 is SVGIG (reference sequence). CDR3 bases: TGTGCCTGGGGGACAGGTGCTAGCACAGATACGCAGTATTTT. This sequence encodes CAWGTGASTDTQYF.

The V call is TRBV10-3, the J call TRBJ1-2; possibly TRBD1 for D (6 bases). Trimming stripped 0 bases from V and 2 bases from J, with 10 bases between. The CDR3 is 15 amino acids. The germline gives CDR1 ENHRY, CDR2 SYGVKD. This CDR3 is CAISESGHPNYGYTF. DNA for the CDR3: TGTGCCATCAGTGAGTCGGGACATCCGAACTATGGCTACACCTTC.

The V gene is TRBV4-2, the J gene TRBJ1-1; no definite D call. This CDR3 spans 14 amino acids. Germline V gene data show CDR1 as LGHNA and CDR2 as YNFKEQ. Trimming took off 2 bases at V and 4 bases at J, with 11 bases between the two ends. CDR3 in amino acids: CASSQLEGATEAFF. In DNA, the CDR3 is TGTGCCAGCAGCCAACTGGAAGGAGCCACTGAAGCTTTCTTT.

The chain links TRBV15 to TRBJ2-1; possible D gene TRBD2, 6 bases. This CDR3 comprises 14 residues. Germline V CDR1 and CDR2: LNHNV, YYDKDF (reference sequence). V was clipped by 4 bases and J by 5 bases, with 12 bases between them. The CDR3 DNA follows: TGTGCCACCAGCACCGGCGGGGAGGACAATGAGCAGTTCTTC. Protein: CATSTGGEDNEQFF.

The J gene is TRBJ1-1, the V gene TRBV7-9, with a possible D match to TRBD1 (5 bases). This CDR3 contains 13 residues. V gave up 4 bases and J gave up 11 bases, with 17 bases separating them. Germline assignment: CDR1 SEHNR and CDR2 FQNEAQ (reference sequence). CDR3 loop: CASSSDIPELAFF. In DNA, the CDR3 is TGTGCCAGCAGCTCGGACATCCCCGAACTGGCTTTCTTT. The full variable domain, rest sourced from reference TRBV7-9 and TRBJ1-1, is DTGVSQNPRHKITKRGQNVTFRCDPISEHNRLYWYRQTLGQGPEFLTYFQNEAQLEKSRLLSDRFSAERPKGSFSTLEIQRTEQGDSAMYLCASSSDIPELAFFGQGTRLTVV.

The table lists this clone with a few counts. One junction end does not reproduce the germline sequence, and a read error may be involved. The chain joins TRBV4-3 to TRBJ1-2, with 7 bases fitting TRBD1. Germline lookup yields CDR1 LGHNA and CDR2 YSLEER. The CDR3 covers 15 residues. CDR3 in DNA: TGCGCCAGCAGCGAAGACAGGGATCCTCAATGGGGCTACACCTTC. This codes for CASSEDRDPQWGYTF.

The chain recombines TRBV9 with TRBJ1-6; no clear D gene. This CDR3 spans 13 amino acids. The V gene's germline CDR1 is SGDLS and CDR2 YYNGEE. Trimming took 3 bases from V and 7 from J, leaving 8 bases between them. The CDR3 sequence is CASSDGWNSPLHF. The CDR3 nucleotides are TGTGCCAGCAGCGACGGTTGGAATTCACCCCTCCACTTT. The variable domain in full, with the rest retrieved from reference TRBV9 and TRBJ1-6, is DSGVTQTPKHLITATGQRVTLRCSPRSGDLSVYWYQQSLDQGLQFLIQYYNGEERAKGNILERFSAQQFPDLHSELNLSSLELGDSALYFCASSDGWNSPLHFGNGTRLTVT.